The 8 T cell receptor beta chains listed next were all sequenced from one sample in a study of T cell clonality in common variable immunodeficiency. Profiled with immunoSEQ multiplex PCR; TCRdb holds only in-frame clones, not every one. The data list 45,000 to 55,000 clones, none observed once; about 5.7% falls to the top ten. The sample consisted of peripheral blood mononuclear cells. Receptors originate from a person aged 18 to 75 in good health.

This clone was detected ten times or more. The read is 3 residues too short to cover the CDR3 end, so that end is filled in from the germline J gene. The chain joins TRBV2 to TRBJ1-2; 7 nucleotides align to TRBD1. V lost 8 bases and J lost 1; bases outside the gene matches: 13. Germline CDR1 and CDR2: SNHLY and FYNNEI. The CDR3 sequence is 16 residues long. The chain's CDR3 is CASDGLPGQSNYGYTF. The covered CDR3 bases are TGTGCCAGCGACGGGCTACCGGGACAGAGTAACTATGGC.

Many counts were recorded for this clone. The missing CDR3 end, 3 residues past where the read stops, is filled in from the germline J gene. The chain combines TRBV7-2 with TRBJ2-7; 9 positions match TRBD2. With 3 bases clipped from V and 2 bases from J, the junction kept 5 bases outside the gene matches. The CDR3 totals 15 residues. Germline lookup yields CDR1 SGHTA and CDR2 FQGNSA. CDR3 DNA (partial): TGTGCCAGCAGCTTGCTAGCGGGGCTCCCCTACGAG. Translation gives CASSLLAGLPYE. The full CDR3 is CASSLLAGLPYEQYF.

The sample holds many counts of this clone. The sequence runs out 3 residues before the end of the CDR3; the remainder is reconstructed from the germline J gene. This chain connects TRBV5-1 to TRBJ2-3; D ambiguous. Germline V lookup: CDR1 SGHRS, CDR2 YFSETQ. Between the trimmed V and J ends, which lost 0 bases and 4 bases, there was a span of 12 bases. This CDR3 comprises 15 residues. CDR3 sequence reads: CASSLDPRRADTQYF. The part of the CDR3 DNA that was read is TGCGCCAGCAGCTTGGACCCGAGAAGGGCAGATACG.

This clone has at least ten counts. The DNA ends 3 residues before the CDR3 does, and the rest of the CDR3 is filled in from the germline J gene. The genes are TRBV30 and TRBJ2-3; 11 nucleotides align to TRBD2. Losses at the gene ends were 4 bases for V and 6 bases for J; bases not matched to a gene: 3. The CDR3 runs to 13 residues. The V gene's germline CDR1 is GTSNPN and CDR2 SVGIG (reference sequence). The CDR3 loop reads CAWKSSGRDTQYF. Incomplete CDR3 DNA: TGTGCCTGGAAGTCTAGCGGGAGGGATACG.

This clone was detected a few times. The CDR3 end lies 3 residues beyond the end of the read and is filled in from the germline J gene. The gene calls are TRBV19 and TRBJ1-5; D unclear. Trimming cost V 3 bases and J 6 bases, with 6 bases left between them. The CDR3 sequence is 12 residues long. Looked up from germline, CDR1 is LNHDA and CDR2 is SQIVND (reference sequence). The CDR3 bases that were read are TGTGCCAGTAGTATTCAGGTTCAGCCC. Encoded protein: CASSIQVQP. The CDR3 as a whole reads CASSIQVQPQHF.

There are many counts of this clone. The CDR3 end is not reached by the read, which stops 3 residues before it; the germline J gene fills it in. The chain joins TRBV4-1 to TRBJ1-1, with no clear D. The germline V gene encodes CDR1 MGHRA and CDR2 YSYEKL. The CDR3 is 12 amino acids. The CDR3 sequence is CASSHQLEGAFF. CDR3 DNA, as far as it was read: TGCGCCAGCAGCCACCAGCTTGAGGGA.

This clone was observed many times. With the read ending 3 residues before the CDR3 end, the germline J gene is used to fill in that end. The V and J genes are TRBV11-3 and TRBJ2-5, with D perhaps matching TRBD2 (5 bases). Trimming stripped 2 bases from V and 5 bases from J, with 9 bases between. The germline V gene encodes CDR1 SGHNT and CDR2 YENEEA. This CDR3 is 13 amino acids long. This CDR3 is CASSLWPGETQYF. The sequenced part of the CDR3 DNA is TGTGCCAGCAGCTTATGGCCGGGGGAGACC.

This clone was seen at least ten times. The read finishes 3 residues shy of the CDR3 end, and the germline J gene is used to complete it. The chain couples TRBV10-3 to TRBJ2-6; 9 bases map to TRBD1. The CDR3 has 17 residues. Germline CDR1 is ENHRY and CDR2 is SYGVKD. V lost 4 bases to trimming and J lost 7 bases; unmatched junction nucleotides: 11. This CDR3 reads CAISGPPGQGLANVLTF. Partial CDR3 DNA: TGTGCCATCAGTGGGCCTCCGGGACAGGGTTTAGCCAACGTC.